One and the same sample provided the 26 T cell receptor beta chains below, sequenced in a study of blood T cells in healthy people across ages. Alongside a J-beta primer mix, a sample-barcoded 5' primer served in a second PCR lasting roughly 6 to 12 cycles. In TCRdb, the 5' RACE reads were re-called with MiXCR into one record per CDR3 protein. The sample has some 1,000,000 distinct CDR3 sequences, around 25% seen once; the top ten hold approximately 0.71%. The same sample was also studied in work on T cells of mothers and their children.

What was sequenced was blood. The receptors were sampled from a girl aged 2 to 9 in good health.

The chain couples TRBV6-6 to TRBJ2-7; weak D call: TRBD2 (5 bases). The V gene lost 6 bases and the J gene lost 6 bases, with 6 bases spanning the gap. Germline V lookup: CDR1 MNHNY, CDR2 SVGAGI (reference sequence). The CDR3 consists of 10 residues. The CDR3, as DNA: TGTGCCAGCAGACGGGGCGAGCAGTACTTC. Translated: CASRRGEQYF.

The rearrangement joins TRBV14 to TRBJ2-4; 8 bases are shared with TRBD2. Unmatched junction bases numbered 7, after V lost 5 bases and J lost 7 bases. The CDR3 is made up of 14 amino acids. Looked up from germline, CDR1 is SGHDN and CDR2 is FVKESK. The CDR3 DNA reads as TGTGCCAGCAGCAGGGCTAGCGGGTTGAACATTCAGTACTTC. Translated: CASSRASGLNIQYF.

The genes are TRBV5-1 and TRBJ1-1; no clear D. The CDR3 runs 14 residues. Between the trimmed V and J ends, which lost 0 bases and 5 bases, there was a span of 11 bases. In germline, CDR1 is SGHRS, CDR2 YFSETQ. DNA for the CDR3: TGCGCCAGCAGCTTGGCTCTAGGTAGGACTGAAGCTTTCTTT. Encoded protein: CASSLALGRTEAFF. Combining the CDR3 with reference TRBV5-1 and TRBJ1-1 gives the whole variable domain KAGVTQTPRYLIKTRGQQVTLSCSPISGHRSVSWYQQTPGQGLQFLFEYFSETQRNKGNFPGRFSGRQFSNSRSEMNVSTLELGDSALYLCASSLALGRTEAFFGQGTRLTVV.

Only a few counts were recorded for this clonotype. V gene TRBV28 combines with J gene TRBJ2-5; 9 bases align to TRBD1. The tail of the sequence fits TRBJ2-7 better, so the J call may be wrong. The germline V gene has CDR1 MDHEN and CDR2 SYDVKM. The CDR3 extends over 15 amino acids. Written as DNA, the CDR3 is TGTGCCAGCAGCATCTCGGGGACAGGGTCCCACGAGCAGTACTTC. Its translation is CASSISGTGSHEQYF.

V and J are TRBV7-8 and TRBJ2-3; D is perhaps TRBD1 (6 bases). The V end was cut by 5 bases, the J end by 8 bases, with 14 bases between. CDR1 and CDR2 (germline): SGHVS, FQNEAQ. This CDR3 region has 13 residues. CDR3 residues: CASSRTGTPTQYF. The CDR3 DNA follows: TGTGCCAGCAGCCGAACAGGGACCCCTACGCAGTATTTT. Looking up the rest from reference TRBV7-8 and TRBJ2-3 gives the full variable domain: GAGVSQSPRYKVAKRGQDVALRCDPISGHVSLFWYQQALGQGPEFLTYFQNEAQLDKSGLPSDRFFAERPEGSVSTLKIQRTQQEDSAVYLCASSRTGTPTQYFGPGTRLTVL.

The gene calls are TRBV7-8 and TRBJ1-4; D gene unclear. The CDR3 is 18 amino acids. Germline V gene lookup returns CDR1 SGHVS and CDR2 FQNEAQ. V lost 2 bases and J 5 bases, leaving 21 bases between the germline ends. DNA of the CDR3: TGTGCCAGCAGCTTACACAGCCTAAGGGAGAGTTACAATGAAAAACTGTTTTTT. Protein: CASSLHSLRESYNEKLFF.

The V call is TRBV6-5, the J call TRBJ1-2, with 7 bases matching TRBD1. The CDR3 has 13 residues. The V segment lost 6 bases and the J segment 4 bases; nucleotides outside the gene matches: 5. Germline V CDR1 and CDR2: MNHEY, SVGAGI. CDR3 residues: CASRTDRPYGYTF. Written as DNA, the CDR3 is TGTGCCAGCAGGACGGACAGGCCCTATGGCTACACCTTC.

The chain employs TRBV28 and TRBJ2-7, with unresolved D. Trimming shortened V by 4 bases and J by 7 bases, and 17 bases separated the two germline ends. The CDR3 totals 14 residues. Germline V lookup: CDR1 MDHEN, CDR2 SYDVKM. Here the CDR3 reads CASSSSLGIWEQYF. The CDR3 DNA sequence: TGTGCCAGCAGTTCCTCTTTGGGAATATGGGAGCAGTACTTC.

This chain uses TRBV10-1 with TRBJ2-1, with 13 nucleotides matching TRBD2. Judging by the DNA end, TRBJ2-7 fits better; the J call may be wrong. Germline CDR1 reads WNHNN; CDR2 reads SYGVQD (reference sequence). This CDR3 spans 15 amino acids. The CDR3 region is CASSDGLAGEYEQYF. The DNA of the CDR3 is TGCGCCAGCAGTGACGGACTAGCGGGAGAGTACGAGCAGTACTTC.

This rearrangement joins TRBV9 to TRBJ2-5; weak D call: TRBD2 (6 bases). Germline CDR1 and CDR2: SGDLS and YYNGEE. The CDR3 is 17 residues long. V was cut by 3 bases and J by 4 bases, with 22 bases left in between. CDR3 loop: CASSAVRGRERGETQYF. The CDR3 DNA reads TGTGCCAGCAGCGCCGTCCGAGGACGGGAGAGAGGAGAGACCCAGTACTTC.

The J gene is TRBJ2-6, the V gene TRBV16; D gene uncertain. The germline CDR1 and CDR2 sequences are KGHSY and FQNENV. The V and J ends lost 2 bases and 2 bases respectively, with 10 bases between them. CDR3 length equals 16 residues. The CDR3 nucleotides are TGTGCCAGCAGCCAAGTTCAAAGGGCTGGGGCCAACGTCCTGACTTTC. Its translation: CASSQVQRAGANVLTF.

J is TRBJ1-6 and V is TRBV20-1; D not certain. CDR3 length: 17 residues. V shed 5 bases and J shed 0 bases, with 17 bases lying between them. CDR1 is DFQATT and CDR2 is SNEGSKA in the germline V gene (reference sequence). The CDR3 spells CSALKEPRGSYNSPLHF. CDR3 coding DNA: TGCAGTGCTCTAAAGGAACCCCGGGGCTCCTATAATTCACCCCTCCACTTT.

This clonotype was counted between two and nine times. The V and J genes are TRBV4-1 and TRBJ2-5; D ambiguous. The CDR3 has 17 amino acids. Between the trimmed V and J ends, which lost 0 bases and 4 bases, there was a span of 18 bases. Germline CDR1 and CDR2: MGHRA and YSYEKL. In nucleotides, the CDR3 is TGCGCCAGCAGCCAAGATCGGCAACCGCATTATGCAGAGACCCAGTACTTC. Encoded protein: CASSQDRQPHYAETQYF.

The table lists this clonotype with a few counts. The chain has TRBV11-2 and TRBJ2-5; D is unresolved. The assigned J gene may be wrong: the sequence end matches TRBJ2-7 better. This CDR3 region has 14 residues. Germline V gene lookup returns CDR1 SGHAT and CDR2 FQNNGV. CDR3 nucleotides: TGTGCCAGCAGCCGAGACTGGCTCTCCTACGAGCAGTACTTC. Its protein is CASSRDWLSYEQYF.

The V call is TRBV12-5, the J call TRBJ2-7; the D is unclear. Looked up from germline, CDR1 is LGHNT and CDR2 is FRNRAP. This CDR3 contains 12 residues. V was trimmed by 0 bases and J by 3 bases, leaving 3 bases between them. CDR3 sequence: CASGLVIYEQYF. The CDR3 bases are TGTGCTAGTGGTTTGGTCATCTACGAGCAGTACTTC.

The chain uses TRBV7-2 and TRBJ2-7; 7 bases match TRBD2. This CDR3 region has 17 residues. Germline V lookup: CDR1 SGHTA, CDR2 FQGNSA. V shed 4 bases and J 4 bases; nucleotides not matched to a gene: 16. Here the CDR3 reads CASSSVHERGSFYEQYF. The DNA for the CDR3 is TGTGCCAGCAGCTCAGTCCATGAGCGGGGCTCGTTTTACGAGCAGTACTTC.

The chain links TRBV6-5 to TRBJ1-4; tentative D call: TRBD1 (5 bases). V was shortened by 8 bases and J by 6 bases, with 10 bases between the two germline ends. In germline, CDR1 is MNHEY, CDR2 SVGAGI. The CDR3 is 12 residues long. The CDR3 coding sequence is TGTGCCAGCGGGGCTGATCATGAAAAACTGTTTTTT. This sequence encodes CASGADHEKLFF.

J is TRBJ1-4 and V is TRBV5-1, with no clear D. Germline values: CDR1 SGHRS, CDR2 YFSETQ. Trimming stripped 2 bases from V and 5 bases from J, with 10 bases between. The CDR3 contains 14 residues. CDR3 coding DNA: TGCGCCAGCAGCTTTTTCGATTACAATGAAAAACTGTTTTTT. This encodes CASSFFDYNEKLFF.

This clonotype was counted between two and nine times. The genes are TRBV7-9 and TRBJ1-1, with a possible D match to TRBD1 (5 bases). V was clipped by 8 bases and J by 1 base, with 11 bases between them. In germline, CDR1 is SEHNR, CDR2 FQNEAQ (reference sequence). This CDR3 is built from 13 residues. The CDR3 DNA is TGTGCCAGCTGCAGGGAGAAGAACACTGAAGCTTTCTTT. Translated: CASCREKNTEAFF.

The V call is TRBV10-3, the J call TRBJ1-2, with D possibly matching TRBD1 (6 bases). This CDR3 has 13 residues. Trimming stripped 6 bases from V and 3 bases from J, with 11 bases between. CDR1 is ENHRY and CDR2 is SYGVKD in the germline V gene. In DNA form, the CDR3 reads TGTGCCATCAGGGGGGGCACGGACTATGGCTACACCTTC. This sequence encodes CAIRGGTDYGYTF.

This chain connects TRBV3-1 to TRBJ2-7; the D gene is possibly TRBD2 (5 bases). From germline, CDR1 is LGHDT and CDR2 YNNKEL (reference sequence). Trimming removed 0 bases from V and 2 bases from J, with 8 bases in between. The CDR3 length is 14 residues. The CDR3 loop reads CASSQDGDPYEQYF. The CDR3 nucleotides are TGTGCCAGCAGCCAAGACGGGGATCCCTACGAGCAGTACTTC.

This clonotype was observed a few times. The V and J genes are TRBV4-3 and TRBJ1-3; D gene unclear. Per the germline V gene, CDR1 is LGHNA and CDR2 is YSLEER. The CDR3 is made up of 17 amino acids. V was clipped by 0 bases and J by 1 base, with 13 bases between them. Written as DNA, the CDR3 is TGCGCCAGCAGCCAAGATGTCGCGGGTTTGTCTGGAAACACCATATATTTT. Translated: CASSQDVAGLSGNTIYF.

In this sample, this clonotype turned up once. The CDR3: CASSARVAEQFF. The CDR3 DNA reads as TGTGCCAGCAGTGCCCGGGTCGCTGAGCAGTTCTTC. The chain has TRBV2 and TRBJ2-1; D not resolved. CDR3 length equals 12 residues. The germline V gene has CDR1 SNHLY and CDR2 FYNNEI. Trimming shortened V by 4 bases and J by 9 bases, and 10 bases separated the two germline ends.

This clonotype has at least ten counts. This chain joins TRBV6-5 and TRBJ1-2; D is uncertain. The CDR3 loop spans 14 amino acids. Trimming cost V 0 bases and J 2 bases, with 7 bases left between them. Germline-derived CDR1 and CDR2 are MNHEY and SVGAGI. The chain's CDR3 is CASSYSAGNYGYTF. The CDR3 DNA reads TGTGCCAGCAGTTACTCGGCAGGCAACTATGGCTACACCTTC.

The J gene is TRBJ2-5, the V gene TRBV27; D is perhaps TRBD2 (5 bases). The CDR3 length is 14 residues. CDR1 and CDR2 from the germline V gene are MNHEY and SMNVEV (reference sequence). V was pared by 6 bases and J by 3 bases, with 14 bases between. Here the CDR3 DNA reads TGTGCCAGCAGGCCGGCGGGCCCGGAAGAGACCCAGTACTTC. Encoded protein: CASRPAGPEETQYF.

The chain couples TRBV29-1 to TRBJ2-3; 11 positions agree with TRBD2. There are 19 residues in the CDR3. Losses at the gene ends were 3 bases for V and 3 bases for J; bases not matched to a gene: 17. Germline V gene sequence: CDR1 SQVTM, CDR2 ANQGSEA. CDR3 DNA: TGCAGCGTTGATCCAGCGTGGATCGCTAGCGGGAGGCCGACAGATACGCAGTATTTT. The encoded protein is CSVDPAWIASGRPTDTQYF.